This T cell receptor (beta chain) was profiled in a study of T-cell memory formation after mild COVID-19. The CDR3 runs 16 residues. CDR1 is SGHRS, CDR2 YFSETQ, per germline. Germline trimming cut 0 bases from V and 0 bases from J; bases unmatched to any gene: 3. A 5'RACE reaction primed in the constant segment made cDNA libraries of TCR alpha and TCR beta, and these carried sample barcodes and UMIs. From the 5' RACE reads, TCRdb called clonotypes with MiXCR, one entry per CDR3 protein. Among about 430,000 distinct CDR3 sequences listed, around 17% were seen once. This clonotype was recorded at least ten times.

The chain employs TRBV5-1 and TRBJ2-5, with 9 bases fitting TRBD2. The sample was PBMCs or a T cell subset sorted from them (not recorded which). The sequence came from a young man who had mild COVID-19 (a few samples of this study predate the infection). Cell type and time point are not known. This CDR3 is CASSLVLAGDQETQYF. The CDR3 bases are TGCGCCAGCAGCTTGGTACTAGCGGGCGACCAAGAGACCCAGTACTTC.